The T cell receptor (beta chain) described here comes from a study of control samples from healthy donors and cancer patients. J lost 3 bases, V lost 8 bases, and 14 bases had no gene match. Germline lookup yields CDR1 SGHDN and CDR2 FVKESK. CDR3 length: 16 amino acids. Profiled with immunoSEQ multiplex PCR; TCRdb holds only in-frame clones, not every one. Of about 48,000 clones detected, roughly 92% appear once; the ten largest clones hold less than 25%. This receptor was taken from a woman in her fifties or sixties with head and neck cancer. The sequenced sample consisted of PBMCs. The chain recombines TRBV14 with TRBJ2-7; 9 bases match TRBD2. The CDR3 coding sequence is TGTGCCAGCGGAAAAGGAGCGGGAGGACCCTTCTACGAGCAGTACTTC. It yields the protein CASGKGAGGPFYEQYF.